These 6 T cell receptor beta chains came from one sample sequenced in a study of blood T cell repertoires in COVID-19. Using immunoSEQ multiplex PCR, the repertoire was profiled, and TCRdb retains in-frame clones only, with some absent. The sample has approximately 400,000 clones, around 87% seen once. The sample comprised PBMCs or T cells enriched from blood (not recorded which). The receptors come from a man younger than 45 who had recovered from COVID-19.

The V gene is TRBV9, the J gene TRBJ2-1, with 8 bases identical to TRBD1. CDR1 is SGDLS and CDR2 is YYNGEE in the germline V gene. This CDR3 region has 15 residues. Unmatched junction bases numbered 9, after V lost 4 bases and J lost 6 bases. CDR3 nucleotide sequence: TGTGCCAGCAGCTCCCGGGACAGGTGGGGCAATGAGCAGTTCTTC. The encoded protein is CASSSRDRWGNEQFF.

This chain links TRBV6-5 with TRBJ1-2; D not resolved. V shed 6 bases and J shed 8 bases, with 16 bases lying between them. The germline V gene has CDR1 MNHEY and CDR2 SVGAGI. The CDR3 length is 13 residues. In DNA form, the CDR3 reads TGTGCCAGCAGGGAGCCGGGTTCTCTAGGCTACACCTTC. Residues: CASREPGSLGYTF.

The chain employs TRBV15 and TRBJ1-3, with 7 bases identical to TRBD1. From germline, CDR1 is LNHNV and CDR2 YYDKDF (reference sequence). V gave up 7 bases and J gave up 2 bases; unmatched junction bases: 2. The CDR3 has 13 amino acids. The CDR3 spells CATTTGPGNTIYF. CDR3 sequence (DNA): TGTGCCACCACGACAGGGCCTGGAAACACCATATATTTT.

V gene TRBV14 combines with J gene TRBJ1-1; D is possibly TRBD1 (5 bases). From germline, CDR1 is SGHDN and CDR2 FVKESK. The CDR3 has 12 amino acids. With 5 bases removed from V and 11 bases from J, the gap between germline ends came to 15 bases. The CDR3 spells CASSSPGETAFF. CDR3 DNA sequence: TGTGCCAGCAGCTCCCCGGGGGAAACGGCTTTCTTT.

The chain has TRBV15 and TRBJ2-2; a weak D match, TRBD2 (6 bases). The CDR3 is 16 residues long. The V and J ends lost 3 bases and 2 bases respectively, with 13 bases between them. Germline V gene lookup returns CDR1 LNHNV and CDR2 YYDKDF (reference sequence). The CDR3 reads CATSSLSGTNTGELFF. The DNA of the CDR3 is TGTGCCACCAGCAGTCTTAGCGGAACAAACACCGGGGAGCTGTTTTTT.

CDR3 sequence reads: CASSRGLAGVTDTQYF. The DNA of the CDR3 is TGTGCCAGCAGCCGAGGACTAGCGGGGGTCACAGATACGCAGTATTTT. The chain links TRBV3-1 (or the pseudogene TRBV3-2) to TRBJ2-3, with 13 bases identical to TRBD2. Germline trimming cut 4 bases from V and 2 bases from J; bases unmatched to any gene: 3. Germline loops: CDR1 LGHDT, CDR2 YNNKEL (reference sequence). The CDR3 loop spans 16 amino acids.